The source of this T cell receptor beta chain is a study of blood T cell repertoires in COVID-19. About the study: The United States, Italy and Spain were the sources of the acute and convalescent COVID-19 samples.

Study processing details: Estimation of nucleated cell counts relied on the amplification of reference gene primers. Assay used: immunoSEQ multiplex PCR; TCRdb lists only in-frame clones, some missing. V and J calls plus clone size are reproduced from that table; the DNA served to infer D and trimming. This table holds about 170,000 clones, around 87% found once. Sequencing was performed on peripheral blood. The TCR sequence derives from a woman of 80 years or more with COVID-19, enrolled during active disease.

CDR3 loop: CASSGPTSGTVDEQYF. CDR3 nucleotides: TGCGCCAGCAGCGGCCCGACTAGCGGGACGGTCGACGAGCAGTACTTC. This sequence joins TRBV5-1 and TRBJ2-7, with 11 bases aligning to TRBD2. CDR1 is SGHRS, CDR2 YFSETQ, per germline. The CDR3 extends over 16 amino acids. V gave up 4 bases and J gave up 5 bases; unmatched junction bases: 11.